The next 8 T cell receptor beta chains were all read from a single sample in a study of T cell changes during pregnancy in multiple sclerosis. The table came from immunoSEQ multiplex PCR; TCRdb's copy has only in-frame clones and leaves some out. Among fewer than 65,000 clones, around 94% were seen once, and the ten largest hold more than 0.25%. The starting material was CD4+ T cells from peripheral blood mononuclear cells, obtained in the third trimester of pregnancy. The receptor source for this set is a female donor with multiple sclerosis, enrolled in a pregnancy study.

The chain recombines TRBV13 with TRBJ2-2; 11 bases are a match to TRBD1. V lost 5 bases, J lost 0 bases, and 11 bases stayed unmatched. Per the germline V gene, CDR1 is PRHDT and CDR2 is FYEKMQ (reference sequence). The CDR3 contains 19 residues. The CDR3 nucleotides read TGTGCCAGCAGCGGGGGACAGGGGGTGGTAGCGGCGAACACCGGGGAGCTGTTTTTT. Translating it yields CASSGGQGVVAANTGELFF.

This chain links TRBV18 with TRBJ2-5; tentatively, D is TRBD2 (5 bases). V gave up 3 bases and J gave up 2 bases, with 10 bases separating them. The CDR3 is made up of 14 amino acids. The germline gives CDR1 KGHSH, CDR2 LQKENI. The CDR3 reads CASSPGGQQETQYF. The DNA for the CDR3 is TGTGCCAGCTCACCCGGAGGTCAGCAAGAGACCCAGTACTTC.

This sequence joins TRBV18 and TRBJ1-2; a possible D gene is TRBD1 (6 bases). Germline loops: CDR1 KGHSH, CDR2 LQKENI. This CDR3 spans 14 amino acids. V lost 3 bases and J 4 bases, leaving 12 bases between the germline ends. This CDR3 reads CASSPDRISYGYTF. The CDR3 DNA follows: TGTGCCAGCTCACCGGACAGAATTTCCTATGGCTACACCTTC. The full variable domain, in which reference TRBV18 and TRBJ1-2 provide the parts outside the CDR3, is NAGVMQNPRHLVRRRGQEARLRCSPMKGHSHVYWYRQLPEEGLKFMVYLQKENIIDESGMPKERFSAEFPKEGPSILRIQQVVRGDSAAYFCASSPDRISYGYTFGSGTRLTVV.

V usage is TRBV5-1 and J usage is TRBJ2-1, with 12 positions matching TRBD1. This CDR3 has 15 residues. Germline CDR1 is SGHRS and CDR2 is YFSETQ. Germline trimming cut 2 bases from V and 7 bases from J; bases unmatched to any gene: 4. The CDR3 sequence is CASSLGTGGGNEQFF. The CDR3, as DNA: TGCGCCAGCAGCTTAGGGACAGGGGGCGGGAATGAGCAGTTCTTC.

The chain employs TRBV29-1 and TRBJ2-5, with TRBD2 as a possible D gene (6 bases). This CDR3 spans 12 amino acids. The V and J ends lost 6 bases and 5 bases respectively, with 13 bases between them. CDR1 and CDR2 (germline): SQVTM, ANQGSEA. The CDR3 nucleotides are TGCAGCGTGGGGGGAGGCGGTGAGACCCAGTACTTC. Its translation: CSVGGGGETQYF.

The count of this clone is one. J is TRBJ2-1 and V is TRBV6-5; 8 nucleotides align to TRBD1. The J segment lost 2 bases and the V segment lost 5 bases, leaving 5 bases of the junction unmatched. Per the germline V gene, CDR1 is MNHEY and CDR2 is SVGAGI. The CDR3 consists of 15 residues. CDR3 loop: CASSTTGGPYNEQFF. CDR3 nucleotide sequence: TGTGCCAGCAGTACCACAGGGGGACCCTACAATGAGCAGTTCTTC.

As DNA, the CDR3 is TGCGCCAGCAGCTTGGAGGATCAAATTCCAGGGGTTGAGCAGTACTTC. Amino acid sequence: CASSLEDQIPGVEQYF. This sequence joins TRBV5-1 and TRBJ2-7, with D possibly TRBD1 on 6 matching bases. CDR1 is SGHRS, CDR2 YFSETQ, per germline. Trimming cost V 0 bases and J 7 bases, with 20 bases left between them. The CDR3 spans 16 residues.

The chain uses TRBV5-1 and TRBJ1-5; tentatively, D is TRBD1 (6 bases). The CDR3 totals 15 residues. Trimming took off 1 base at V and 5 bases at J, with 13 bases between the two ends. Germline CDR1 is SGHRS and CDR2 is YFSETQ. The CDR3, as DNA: TGCGCCAGCAGCTTGTCAGGGGATAGGGATCAGCCCCAGCATTTT. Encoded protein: CASSLSGDRDQPQHF.